The next 8 T cell receptor beta chains were all read from a single sample in a study of blood T cell repertoires in COVID-19. TCRdb's table, derived via immunoSEQ multiplex PCR, lists solely in-frame clones and lacks some. The data contain around 290,000 clones, 88% of them seen just once; the ten biggest clones take up around 2%. The source material was PBMCs or T cells enriched from blood (not recorded which). These receptors all come from a woman in her sixties or seventies in a cohort exposed to, infected with or recovered from COVID-19 (not recorded which).

The chain uses TRBV6-5 and TRBJ1-3, with D perhaps matching TRBD1 (5 bases). CDR1 and CDR2 (germline): MNHEY, SVGAGI. V was clipped by 5 bases and J by 6 bases, with 14 bases between them. The CDR3 length is 14 residues. CDR3 bases: TGTGCCAGCAGTCGAGGACACCAGATAAACACCATATATTTT. Translation gives CASSRGHQINTIYF.

The rearrangement links TRBV2 to TRBJ1-4, with D possibly TRBD1 on 5 matching bases. Trimming stripped 2 bases from V and 8 bases from J, with 12 bases between. The CDR3 contains 14 residues. In germline, CDR1 is SNHLY, CDR2 FYNNEI. The CDR3 is CASSETGRAEKLFF. DNA of the CDR3: TGTGCCAGCAGTGAAACAGGCAGGGCAGAAAAACTGTTTTTT.

The rearrangement links TRBV19 to TRBJ2-5; D gene unclear. The germline gives CDR1 LNHDA, CDR2 SQIVND (reference sequence). The CDR3 has 13 residues. Trimming left V 5 bases short and J 3 bases short, with 10 bases between. The CDR3 region has the DNA TGTGCCAGTAGTGGCCAAACCGAAGAGACCCAGTACTTC. Protein sequence: CASSGQTEETQYF.

This chain connects TRBV28 to TRBJ2-7; D perhaps matches TRBD1 (6 bases). V was trimmed by 3 bases and J by 1 base, leaving 10 bases between them. Germline V gene data show CDR1 as MDHEN and CDR2 as SYDVKM. The CDR3 runs 14 residues. The CDR3 is CASSFRQESYEQYF. In nucleotides, the CDR3 is TGTGCCAGCAGTTTTAGACAGGAGTCCTACGAGCAGTACTTC.

The gene calls are TRBV4-2 and TRBJ1-3; 12 nucleotides align to TRBD1. The CDR3 length is 20 residues. Trimming took 0 bases from V and 0 from J; bases not matched to a gene: 9. Germline CDR1 is LGHNA and CDR2 is YNFKEQ. CDR3 DNA: TGTGCCAGCAGCCAAGAGCCCGGGACAGGGGGCCTAAGCTCTGGAAACACCATATATTTT. It codes for CASSQEPGTGGLSSGNTIYF.

The chain links TRBV10-3 to TRBJ1-5; the D gene is possibly TRBD1 (6 bases). The CDR3 covers 15 residues. Germline V gives CDR1 ENHRY, CDR2 SYGVKD. Trimming pared 6 bases from V and 3 bases from J, leaving 15 bases between. CDR3 amino acids: CAIRNSDSVNQPQHF. The CDR3 bases are TGTGCCATCAGGAATTCGGACAGTGTCAATCAGCCCCAGCATTTT.

This chain joins TRBV5-6 and TRBJ1-6; the D is unclear. Germline V gives CDR1 SGHDT, CDR2 YYEEEE. This CDR3 has 14 amino acids. V lost 4 bases to trimming and J lost 8 bases, with 13 bases between them. This CDR3 reads CASSLRAGDSPLHF. The DNA for the CDR3 is TGTGCCAGCAGCCTACGAGCCGGGGATTCACCCCTCCACTTT.

A single count supports this clone. The chain recombines TRBV28 with TRBJ2-3, with 8 nucleotides matching TRBD2. Germline assignment: CDR1 MDHEN and CDR2 SYDVKM. The V segment lost 6 bases and the J segment 5 bases; nucleotides outside the gene matches: 7. There are 14 residues in the CDR3. The CDR3, as DNA: TGTGCCAGCAGCCGGGGGGGGAAGGGAGATACGCAGTATTTT. It specifies CASSRGGKGDTQYF.